This T cell receptor beta chain was captured in a study of blood T cell repertoires in COVID-19. Study details: Collection of acute and convalescent COVID-19 samples took place in the United States, Italy and Spain.

V lost 4 bases and J lost 0, with 4 bases in between. There are 12 residues in the CDR3. Germline V lookup: CDR1 SNHLY, CDR2 FYNNEI. Sequencing was performed with immunoSEQ multiplex PCR; in TCRdb, only in-frame clones are kept and a portion is missing. The sample shows 90,000 to 100,000 clones, around 86% of them seen only once. The chain uses TRBV2 and TRBJ2-7; D is unclear. Source material: peripheral blood. This TCR came from a man in his fifties with acute or convalescent COVID-19. CDR3: CASSVNSYEQYF. The CDR3 DNA is TGTGCCAGCAGTGTAAACTCCTACGAGCAGTACTTC. Variable domain in full (rest from reference TRBV2 and TRBJ2-7): EPEVTQTPSHQVTQMGQEVILRCVPISNHLYFYWYRQILGQKVEFLVSFYNNEISEKSEIFDDQFSVERPDGSNFTLKIRSTKLEDSAMYFCASSVNSYEQYFGPGTRLTVT.